Only a few counts were recorded for the clone carrying this TCR beta chain. This sample is drawn from a study of blood T cells in healthy people across ages. A second PCR, run for about 7 to 11 cycles, used a sample-barcoded 5' primer plus a J-beta primer mix. TCRdb itself ran the 5' RACE reads through MiXCR, one entry per CDR3 protein. The table records over 950,000 distinct CDR3 sequences, under 40% of them present only once. V was trimmed by 3 bases and J by 2 bases, leaving 14 bases between them. CDR1 and CDR2 (germline): SGHRS, YFSETQ. This CDR3 comprises 15 residues. The chain recombines TRBV5-1 with TRBJ2-5; no definite D call. Specimen: blood. This receptor was obtained from a man aged 18 to 35 in good health. DNA for the CDR3: TGCGCCAGCAGCTCCACCGTTGGCGAACAAGAGACCCAGTACTTC. It encodes CASSSTVGEQETQYF. Drawing the rest from reference TRBV5-1 and TRBJ2-5, the complete variable domain is KAGVTQTPRYLIKTRGQQVTLSCSPISGHRSVSWYQQTPGQGLQFLFEYFSETQRNKGNFPGRFSGRQFSNSRSEMNVSTLELGDSALYLCASSSTVGEQETQYFGPGTRLLVL.